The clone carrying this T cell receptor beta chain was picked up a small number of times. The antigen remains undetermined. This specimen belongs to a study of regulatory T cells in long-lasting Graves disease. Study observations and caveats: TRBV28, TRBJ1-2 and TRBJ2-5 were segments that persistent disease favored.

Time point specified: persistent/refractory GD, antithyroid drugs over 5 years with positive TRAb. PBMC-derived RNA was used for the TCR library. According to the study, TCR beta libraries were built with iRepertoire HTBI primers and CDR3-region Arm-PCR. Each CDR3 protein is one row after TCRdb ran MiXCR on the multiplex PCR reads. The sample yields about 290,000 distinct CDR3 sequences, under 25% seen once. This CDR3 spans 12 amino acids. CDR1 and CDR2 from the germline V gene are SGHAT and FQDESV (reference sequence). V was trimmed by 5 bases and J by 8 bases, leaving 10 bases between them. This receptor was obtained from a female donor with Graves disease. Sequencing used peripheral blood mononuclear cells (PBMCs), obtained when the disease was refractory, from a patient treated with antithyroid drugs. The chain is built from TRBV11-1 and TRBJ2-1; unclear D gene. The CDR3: CASSPSDYEQFF. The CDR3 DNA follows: TGTGCCAGCAGCCCCTCCGACTATGAGCAGTTCTTC. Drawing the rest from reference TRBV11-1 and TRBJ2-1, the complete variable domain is EAEVAQSPRYKITEKSQAVAFWCDPISGHATLYWYRQILGQGPELLVQFQDESVVDDSQLPKDRFSAERLKGVDSTLKIQPAELGDSAMYLCASSPSDYEQFFGPGTRLTVL.